This T cell receptor (beta chain) was documented in a study of blood T cell repertoires in COVID-19. Source study methods: From reference gene primer amplification, estimates of nucleated cell counts were derived. Profiled with immunoSEQ multiplex PCR; TCRdb holds only in-frame clones, not every one. The V and J calls and clone size come from that table; D and trimming were worked out from the DNA. The repertoire holds hundreds of thousands of clones, with 75% to 85% as singletons. The clonotype comes from a man in his fifties or sixties with active or convalescent COVID-19. Material for sequencing was peripheral blood.

The CDR3 region is CASSQCAGASMNTEAFF. The DNA for the CDR3 is TGCGCCAGCAGTCAATGTGCAGGGGCTTCCATGAACACTGAAGCTTTCTTT. The J gene is TRBJ1-1, the V gene TRBV23-1; D is possibly TRBD1 (6 bases). TRBV23-1 is placed among ORFs of uncertain function. The CDR3 is made up of 17 amino acids. Deletions cut 1 base from V and 0 bases from J, with 15 bases between.